A selection of T cell receptor beta chains follows, all from one sample in a study of cytomegalovirus exposure and HLA in healthy donors. Sequencing used immunoSEQ multiplex PCR; TCRdb keeps in-frame clones, though not all of them. The repertoire consists of 110,000 or so clones, with about 61% occurring once and the leading ten covering about 8.3%. The sample was PBMCs. The source is a man in his late teens or twenties in good health and CMV-seropositive. CDR3s include the opening cysteine and the closing phenylalanine or tryptophan. A D gene is named only where the DNA matches it firmly. For some rows the clone size is stated as once, few or many, or as a class when expanded; others skip it.

J: TRBJ1-2
size: NA
D: NA
V: TRBV30
DNA: TGTGCCTGGAGCGGGGGGGGGTCTGGCTACACCTTC
CDR3: CAWSGGGSGYTF

J: TRBJ1-3
size: NA
D: NA
V: TRBV7-3
DNA: TGTGCCAGCAGTCAGGGCCTTGGAAACACCATATATTTT
CDR3: CASSQGLGNTIYF

J: TRBJ2-1
size: NA
D: TRBD2
V: TRBV10-1
DNA: TGCGCCAGCAGTGACCCCCGGACTAGCGGGGGCACTGAGCAGTTCTTC
CDR3: CASSDPRTSGGTEQFF

J: TRBJ1-2
size: NA
D: TRBD1
V: TRBV2
DNA: TGTGCCAGCAGTCCGGGACAGGGGCATGGCTACACCTTC
CDR3: CASSPGQGHGYTF

J: TRBJ2-7
size: NA
D: NA
V: TRBV6-5
DNA: TGTGCCAGCAGTGACCCGACATCGCGCGCGGGGCAGTACTTC
CDR3: CASSDPTSRAGQYF

J: TRBJ1-5
size: NA
D: TRBD1
V: TRBV4-1
DNA: TGCGCCAGCAGCCCAAGCGAACAGGGGTTCGGGTTGCCCCAGCATTTT
CDR3: CASSPSEQGFGLPQHF

J: TRBJ1-2
size: NA
D: NA
V: TRBV28
DNA: TGTGCCAGCAGGACGAACCCGGGAGACGGTGGCTACACCTTC
CDR3: CASRTNPGDGGYTF

J: TRBJ1-1
size: few
D: NA
V: TRBV6-1
DNA: TGTGCCAGCAGTCGGACATACGGCACTGAAGCTTTCTTT
CDR3: CASSRTYGTEAFF

J: TRBJ2-5
size: few
D: TRBD1
V: TRBV28
DNA: TGTGCCAGCAGCTTAACCCCGACAGGGCTAGAGACCCAGTACTTC
CDR3: CASSLTPTGLETQYF

J: TRBJ2-3
size: NA
D: NA
V: TRBV2
DNA: TGTGCCAGCAGTACCGGACAGACTAGCACAGATACGCAGTATTTT
CDR3: CASSTGQTSTDTQYF

J: TRBJ2-5
size: NA
D: TRBD2
V: TRBV13
DNA: TGTGCCAGCCGGGAATACACTAGCGGGGCGACCCAGTACTTC
CDR3: CASREYTSGATQYF

J: TRBJ2-2
size: NA
D: NA
V: TRBV30
DNA: TGTGCCTCGTACAGGAGTCTCGGGGAGCTGTTTTTT
CDR3: CASYRSLGELFF

J: TRBJ2-1
size: NA
D: TRBD1
V: TRBV7-9
DNA: TGTGCCAGCAGCCTCGGGACAGGGACTGCCTACAATGAGCAGTTCTTC
CDR3: CASSLGTGTAYNEQFF

J: TRBJ1-4
size: NA
D: NA
V: TRBV7-9
DNA: TGTGCCAGCAGCCTGTATGCAACTAATGAAAAACTGTTTTTT
CDR3: CASSLYATNEKLFF

J: TRBJ2-3
size: NA
D: TRBD2
V: TRBV4-2
DNA: TGTGCCAGCAGCCCGATCATAGCGGGGGCTGGGGATACGCAGTATTTT
CDR3: CASSPIIAGAGDTQYF

J: TRBJ1-1
size: NA
D: NA
V: TRBV20-1
DNA: TGCAGTGCCTCCTCTAACCGTGAAGCTTTCTTT
CDR3: CSASSNREAFF

J: TRBJ1-5
size: few
D: NA
V: TRBV25-1
DNA: TGTGCCAGCAGTCACCGACAGGACAATCAGCCCCAGCATTTT
CDR3: CASSHRQDNQPQHF

J: TRBJ1-5
size: NA
D: NA
V: TRBV4-1
DNA: TGCGCCAGCAGCCAAGCCCCAGATCAGCCCCAGCATTTT
CDR3: CASSQAPDQPQHF

J: TRBJ2-5
size: NA
D: NA
V: TRBV19
DNA: TGTGCCAGTAGTATAGATGGAGGGGACGGGAGGACCCAGTACTTC
CDR3: CASSIDGGDGRTQYF

J: TRBJ2-2
size: NA
D: NA
V: TRBV2
DNA: TGTGCCAGCGACTCCGCTTACGGGGAGCTGTTTTTT
CDR3: CASDSAYGELFF

J: TRBJ1-1
size: NA
D: NA
V: TRBV6-5
DNA: TGTGCCAGCAGCCCTTCGGGACAATCTAACGCTTTCTTT
CDR3: CASSPSGQSNAFF

J: TRBJ2-7
size: once
D: NA
V: TRBV27
DNA: TGTGCCAGCGGAGGGGGCGAGAATTACGAGCAGTACTTC
CDR3: CASGGGENYEQYF

J: TRBJ2-3
size: NA
D: NA
V: TRBV9
DNA: TGTGCCAGCAGCGGCCAGGTCTACACAGATACGCAGTATTTT
CDR3: CASSGQVYTDTQYF

J: TRBJ2-5
size: few
D: TRBD1
V: TRBV6-4
DNA: TGTGCCAGCAGTGACACGCCAGGGGGACAAGAGACCCAGTACTTC
CDR3: CASSDTPGGQETQYF

J: TRBJ2-1
size: NA
D: TRBD2
V: TRBV27
DNA: TGTGCCAGCAGGTGGGGGGGGAGTAGTTTGTTTGCGGGCAATGAGCAGTTCTTC
CDR3: CASRWGGSSLFAGNEQFF

J: TRBJ2-1
size: NA
D: TRBD2
V: TRBV11-2
DNA: TGTGCCAGCAGCTTAACCGGGGGGGCCTCGGAGTTCTTC
CDR3: CASSLTGGASEFF